What follows are 15 T cell receptor beta chains derived from one specimen sequenced in a study of TIL therapy for anti-PD-1-resistant metastatic lung cancer. Regarding time point: pre-treatment sample, taken before nivolumab and TIL therapy. The libraries were made with immunoSEQ v3. Clones were sequenced by immunoSEQ multiplex PCR, and TCRdb holds only the in-frame ones, with some missing. The repertoire holds approximately 50,000 clones, with around 79% as singletons. The sample was blood, taken at baseline. Receptor source: a man between 65 and 80 years old with non-small cell lung cancer.

The J gene is TRBJ2-4, the V gene TRBV5-1; D possibly corresponds to TRBD2 (5 bases). V was shortened by 1 base and J by 9 bases, with 17 bases between the two germline ends. The CDR3 consists of 15 residues. Germline V gene lookup returns CDR1 SGHRS and CDR2 YFSETQ. CDR3 sequence reads: CASSLSGSERGIQYF. The DNA of the CDR3 is TGCGCCAGCAGCTTGTCGGGGTCTGAACGTGGCATTCAGTACTTC.

The chain links TRBV20-1 to TRBJ2-1, with 8 bases lining up with TRBD1. V trimming: 6 bases; J trimming: 10 bases; junction bases outside the gene matches: 5. Per germline, CDR1 DFQATT and CDR2 SNEGSKA (reference sequence). The CDR3 is 11 amino acids. Here the CDR3 DNA reads TGCAGTGCAGCAGGGGGCAAGGAGCAGTTCTTC. This sequence encodes CSAAGGKEQFF.

V and J are TRBV19 and TRBJ1-1, with 10 bases identical to TRBD1. Losses at the gene ends were 2 bases for V and 1 base for J; bases not matched to a gene: 7. Germline CDR1 LNHDA, CDR2 SQIVND (reference sequence). The length of the CDR3 is 17 residues. For the CDR3, the DNA is TGTGCCAGTAGTATACCGGGACAGGGGAGATCGAACACTGAAGCTTTCTTT. It specifies CASSIPGQGRSNTEAFF. The whole variable domain, filled in from reference TRBV19 and TRBJ1-1, reads DGGITQSPKYLFRKEGQNVTLSCEQNLNHDAMYWYRQDPGQGLRLIYYSQIVNDFQKGDIAEGYSVSREKKESFPLTVTSAQKNPTAFYLCASSIPGQGRSNTEAFFGQGTRLTVV.

The V gene is TRBV29-1, the J gene TRBJ1-1, with no clear D. Germline lookup yields CDR1 SQVTM and CDR2 ANQGSEA. Trimming took off 3 bases at V and 12 bases at J, with 14 bases between the two ends. This CDR3 is built from 11 residues. CDR3 loop: CSVDLDPKTFF. As DNA, the CDR3 is TGCAGCGTTGACTTAGACCCAAAAACTTTCTTT.

The chain combines TRBV6-1 with TRBJ2-7; D is unclear. The CDR3 is 14 amino acids. Trimming shortened V by 0 bases and J by 0 bases, and 6 bases separated the two germline ends. Per germline, CDR1 MNHNS and CDR2 SASEGT. CDR3 region: CASSEAWSSYEQYF. CDR3 DNA: TGTGCCAGCAGTGAAGCTTGGAGCTCCTACGAGCAGTACTTC.

The V gene is TRBV6-6, the J gene TRBJ2-6; D possibly corresponds to TRBD1 (5 bases). Trimming stripped 6 bases from V and 6 bases from J, with 15 bases between. The CDR3 is made up of 15 amino acids. Germline V gene lookup returns CDR1 MNHNY and CDR2 SVGAGI (reference sequence). The CDR3 nucleotides are TGTGCCAGCAGCCTTCGGACAAGGGAGGCCAACGTCCTGACTTTC. As protein: CASSLRTREANVLTF.

V is TRBV6-4 and J is TRBJ2-3; TRBD2 matches at 13 bases. The CDR3 consists of 16 residues. Trimming at V came to 3 bases and at J to 3 bases, leaving 3 bases not matched to a gene. Per germline, CDR1 MRHNA and CDR2 SNTAGT. This CDR3 is CASSDALAGGTDTQYF. DNA for the CDR3: TGTGCCAGCAGTGATGCACTAGCGGGAGGGACAGATACGCAGTATTTT.

The table lists this clone with a count of one. V gene TRBV11-3 combines with J gene TRBJ2-2, with D tentatively TRBD2 (5 bases). Per germline, CDR1 SGHNT and CDR2 YENEEA. Trimming pared 2 bases from V and 4 bases from J, leaving 20 bases between. CDR3 length equals 18 residues. Written as DNA, the CDR3 is TGTGCCAGCAGCTTATATACGCTCACTAGTACGGGCACCGGGGAGCTGTTTTTT. Protein: CASSLYTLTSTGTGELFF. Complete variable domain (other parts from reference TRBV11-3 and TRBJ2-2): EAGVVQSPRYKIIEKKQPVAFWCNPISGHNTLYWYLQNLGQGPELLIRYENEEAVDDSQLPKDRFSAERLKGVDSTLKIQPAELGDSAVYLCASSLYTLTSTGTGELFFGEGSRLTVL.

In DNA form, the CDR3 reads TGTGCCAGCAGTCGAGGGACTAGCGGGAGTACAGATACGCAGTATTTT. It yields the protein CASSRGTSGSTDTQYF. V gene TRBV2 combines with J gene TRBJ2-3, with 14 positions matching TRBD2. From germline, CDR1 is SNHLY and CDR2 FYNNEI. There are 16 residues in the CDR3. The V gene end was trimmed by 5 bases and the J gene end by 3 bases; junction bases not matched to a gene: 4.

This clone has just a few counts. The J gene is TRBJ2-3, the V gene TRBV5-1, with D perhaps TRBD2 (7 bases). The CDR3 is 15 amino acids. The V gene lost 0 bases and the J gene lost 4 bases, with 12 bases spanning the gap. Germline CDR1 reads SGHRS; CDR2 reads YFSETQ. CDR3 bases: TGCGCCAGCAGCTTGGAGGGCGGGGGCCCAGATACGCAGTATTTT. As protein: CASSLEGGGPDTQYF.

The chain carries TRBV9 and TRBJ2-3; TRBD2 aligns across 7 bases. V lost 4 bases, J lost 0 bases, and 5 bases stayed unmatched. Germline lookup yields CDR1 SGDLS and CDR2 YYNGEE. This CDR3 is built from 15 residues. The CDR3 protein is CASSLQRGSTDTQYF. The CDR3 DNA follows: TGTGCCAGCAGCCTCCAGCGGGGTAGCACAGATACGCAGTATTTT. Using reference TRBV9 and TRBJ2-3 for the parts outside the CDR3, the full variable domain is DSGVTQTPKHLITATGQRVTLRCSPRSGDLSVYWYQQSLDQGLQFLIQYYNGEERAKGNILERFSAQQFPDLHSELNLSSLELGDSALYFCASSLQRGSTDTQYFGPGTRLTVL.

The rearrangement joins TRBV5-1 to TRBJ1-5; D is unclear. The germline CDR1 and CDR2 sequences are SGHRS and YFSETQ. The CDR3 extends over 12 amino acids. Trimming removed 0 bases from V and 6 bases from J, with 4 bases in between. CDR3 in amino acids: CASSLEFQPQHF. CDR3 nucleotide sequence: TGCGCCAGCAGCTTGGAGTTTCAGCCCCAGCATTTT. Full variable domain (missing parts from reference TRBV5-1 and TRBJ1-5): KAGVTQTPRYLIKTRGQQVTLSCSPISGHRSVSWYQQTPGQGLQFLFEYFSETQRNKGNFPGRFSGRQFSNSRSEMNVSTLELGDSALYLCASSLEFQPQHFGDGTRLSIL.

The chain links TRBV11-1 to TRBJ2-1; D unresolved. From germline, CDR1 is SGHAT and CDR2 FQDESV (reference sequence). V was cut by 1 base and J by 7 bases, with 11 bases left in between. This CDR3 is 14 amino acids long. This chain's CDR3 is CASSLVSQGNEQFF. CDR3 nucleotides: TGTGCCAGCAGCTTAGTCTCCCAAGGTAATGAGCAGTTCTTC.

The CDR3 DNA reads TGCAGCGTTTCCGGACAGGGAGGAGAGACCCAGTACTTC. Its translation is CSVSGQGGETQYF. The chain joins TRBV29-1 to TRBJ2-5, with 8 bases aligning to TRBD1. The CDR3 runs to 13 residues. V shed 5 bases and J 4 bases; nucleotides not matched to a gene: 6. Germline V gene lookup returns CDR1 SQVTM and CDR2 ANQGSEA.

V usage is TRBV5-6 and J usage is TRBJ2-3; 9 nucleotides line up with TRBD2. The ends lost 4 bases at V and 5 bases at J; junction bases unmatched: 11. The CDR3 sequence is 16 residues long. Germline CDR1 and CDR2: SGHDT and YYEEEE. CDR3 in amino acids: CASSAGTSRLGDTQYF. CDR3 DNA sequence: TGTGCCAGCAGCGCCGGGACTAGCCGACTAGGAGATACGCAGTATTTT.